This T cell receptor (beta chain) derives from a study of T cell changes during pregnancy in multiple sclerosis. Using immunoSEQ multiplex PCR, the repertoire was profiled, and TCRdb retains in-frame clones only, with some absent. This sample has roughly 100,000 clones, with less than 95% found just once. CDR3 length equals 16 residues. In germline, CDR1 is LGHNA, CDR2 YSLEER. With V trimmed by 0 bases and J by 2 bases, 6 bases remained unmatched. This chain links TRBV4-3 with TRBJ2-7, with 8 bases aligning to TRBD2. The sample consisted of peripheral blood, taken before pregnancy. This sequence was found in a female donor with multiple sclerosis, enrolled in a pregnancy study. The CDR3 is CASSQEALAGTYEQYF. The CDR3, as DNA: TGCGCCAGCAGCCAAGAAGCGTTAGCGGGGACCTACGAGCAGTACTTC.